This T cell receptor (beta chain) was retrieved from a study of somatic mutations in cytotoxic T cells in rheumatoid arthritis. Each population, CD4+ and CD8+ cells, was isolated by positive magnetic bead selection and checked for purity by flow cytometry. About this clone: Its antigen is as yet unknown.

Sequencing used immunoSEQ multiplex PCR; TCRdb keeps in-frame clones, though not all of them. This table has roughly 20,000 clones, around 85% appearing once. General observations from the study: A largest CD8+ clone above 20% of CD8+ cells occurred in about an eighth of the roughly 60 patients. CD8+ clonality increased with age in rheumatoid arthritis patients but not in healthy controls. It was found that CD8+ T-cell clonality in rheumatoid arthritis patients did not differ significantly from that in age-matched healthy controls.

This clonotype was obtained from a man between 40 and 49 years old in good health. The sample was CD8+ T cells sorted from blood.

CDR3 in DNA: TGCGCCAGCACTTTGACAGGGCAGAACACTGAAGCTTTCTTT. Amino acid sequence: CASTLTGQNTEAFF. The J gene is TRBJ1-1, the V gene TRBV5-1, with TRBD1 matching over 7 bases. Germline V lookup: CDR1 SGHRS, CDR2 YFSETQ. Unmatched junction bases numbered 6, after V lost 6 bases and J lost 1 base. The CDR3 is made up of 14 amino acids.